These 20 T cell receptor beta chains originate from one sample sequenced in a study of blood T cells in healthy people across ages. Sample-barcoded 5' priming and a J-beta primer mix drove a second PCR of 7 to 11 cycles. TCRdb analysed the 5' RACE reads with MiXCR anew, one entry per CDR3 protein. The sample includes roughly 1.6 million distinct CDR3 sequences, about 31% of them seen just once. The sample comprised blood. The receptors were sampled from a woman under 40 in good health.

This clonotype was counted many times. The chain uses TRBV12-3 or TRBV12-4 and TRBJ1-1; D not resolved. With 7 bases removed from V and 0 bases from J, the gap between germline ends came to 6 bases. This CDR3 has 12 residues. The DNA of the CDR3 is TGTGCCAGCAAGGGCATGAACACTGAAGCTTTCTTT. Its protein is CASKGMNTEAFF.

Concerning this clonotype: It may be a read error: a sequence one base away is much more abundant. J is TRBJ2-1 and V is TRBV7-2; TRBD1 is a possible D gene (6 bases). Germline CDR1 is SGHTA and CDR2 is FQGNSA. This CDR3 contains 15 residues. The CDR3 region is CASSPEGVFYNKQFF. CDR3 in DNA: TGTGCCAGCAGCCCCGAGGGGGTTTTCTACAATAAGCAGTTCTTC.

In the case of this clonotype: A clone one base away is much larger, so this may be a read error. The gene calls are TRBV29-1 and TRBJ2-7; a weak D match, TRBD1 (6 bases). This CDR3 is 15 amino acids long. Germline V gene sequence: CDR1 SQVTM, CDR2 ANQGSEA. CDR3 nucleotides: TGCAGCGTTGAAGATCGGGCAGGGGATCCCTACGGGCAGTACTTC. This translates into CSVEDRAGDPYGQYF.

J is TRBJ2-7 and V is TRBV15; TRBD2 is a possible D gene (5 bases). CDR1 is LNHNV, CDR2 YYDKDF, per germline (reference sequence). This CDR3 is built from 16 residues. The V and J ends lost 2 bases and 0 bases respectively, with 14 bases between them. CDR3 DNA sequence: TGTGCCACCAGCAGAAGGACTCTAGGGAGCTCCTACGAGCAGTACTTC. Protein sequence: CATSRRTLGSSYEQYF.

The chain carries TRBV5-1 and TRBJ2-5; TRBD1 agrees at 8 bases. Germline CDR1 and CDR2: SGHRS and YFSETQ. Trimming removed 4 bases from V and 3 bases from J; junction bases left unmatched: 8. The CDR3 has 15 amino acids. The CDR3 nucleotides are TGCGCCAGCAGCCCCAGCCCGACAGGGGAAGAGACCCAGTACTTC. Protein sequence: CASSPSPTGEETQYF. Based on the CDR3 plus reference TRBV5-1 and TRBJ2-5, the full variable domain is KAGVTQTPRYLIKTRGQQVTLSCSPISGHRSVSWYQQTPGQGLQFLFEYFSETQRNKGNFPGRFSGRQFSNSRSEMNVSTLELGDSALYLCASSPSPTGEETQYFGPGTRLLVL.

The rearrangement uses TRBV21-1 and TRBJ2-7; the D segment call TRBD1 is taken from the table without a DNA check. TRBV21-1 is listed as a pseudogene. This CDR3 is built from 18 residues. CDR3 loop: CASSKSNFGQGKGYEQYF. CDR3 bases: TGTGCCAGCAGCAAATCTAATTTTGGACAGGGGAAAGGCTACGAGCAGTACTTC.

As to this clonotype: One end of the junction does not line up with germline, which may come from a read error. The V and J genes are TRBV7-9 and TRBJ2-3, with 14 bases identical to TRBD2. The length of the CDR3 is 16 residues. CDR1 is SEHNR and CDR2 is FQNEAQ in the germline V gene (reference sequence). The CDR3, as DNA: TGTTCCAGCAGCCTTGGACTAGCGGGAGGATCGGATACGCAGTATTTT. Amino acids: CSSSLGLAGGSDTQYF. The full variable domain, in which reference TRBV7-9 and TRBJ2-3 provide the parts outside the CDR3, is DTGVSQNPRHKITKRGQNVTFRCDPISEHNRLYWYRQTLGQGPEFLTYFQNEAQLEKSRLLSDRFSAERPKGSFSTLEIQRTEQGDSAMYLCSSSLGLAGGSDTQYFGPGTRLTVL.

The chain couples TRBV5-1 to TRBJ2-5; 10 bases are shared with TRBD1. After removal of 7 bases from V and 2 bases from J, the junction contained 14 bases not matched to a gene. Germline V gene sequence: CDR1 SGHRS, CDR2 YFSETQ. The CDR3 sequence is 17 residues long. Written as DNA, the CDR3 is TGCGCCAGCGCGCTAACGGGACAGGGGACATATCAAGAGACCCAGTACTTC. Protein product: CASALTGQGTYQETQYF.

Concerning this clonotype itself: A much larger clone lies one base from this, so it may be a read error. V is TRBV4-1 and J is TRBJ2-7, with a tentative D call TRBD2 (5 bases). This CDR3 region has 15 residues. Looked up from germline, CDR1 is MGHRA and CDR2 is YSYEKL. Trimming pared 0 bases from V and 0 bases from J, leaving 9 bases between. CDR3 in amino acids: CASSQDPRASYEQYF. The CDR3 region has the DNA TGCGCCAGCAGCCAAGATCCGAGGGCCTCCTACGAGCAGTACTTC.

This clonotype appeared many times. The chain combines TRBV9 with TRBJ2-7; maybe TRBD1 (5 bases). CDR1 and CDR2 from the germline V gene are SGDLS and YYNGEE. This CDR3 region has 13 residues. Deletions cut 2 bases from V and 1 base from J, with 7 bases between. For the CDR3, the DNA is TGTGCCAGCAGCGTGGCAGGGTCCTACGAGCAGTACTTC. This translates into CASSVAGSYEQYF. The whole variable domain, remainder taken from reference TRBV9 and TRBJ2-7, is DSGVTQTPKHLITATGQRVTLRCSPRSGDLSVYWYQQSLDQGLQFLIQYYNGEERAKGNILERFSAQQFPDLHSELNLSSLELGDSALYFCASSVAGSYEQYFGPGTRLTVT.

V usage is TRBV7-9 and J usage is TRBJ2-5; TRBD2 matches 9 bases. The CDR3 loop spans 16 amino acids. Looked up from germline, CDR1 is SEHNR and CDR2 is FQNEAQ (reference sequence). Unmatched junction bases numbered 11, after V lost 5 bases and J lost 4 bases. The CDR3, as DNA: TGTGCCAGCAGCCTTAGACTAGCGGAGGTCGGAGAGACCCAGTACTTC. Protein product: CASSLRLAEVGETQYF.

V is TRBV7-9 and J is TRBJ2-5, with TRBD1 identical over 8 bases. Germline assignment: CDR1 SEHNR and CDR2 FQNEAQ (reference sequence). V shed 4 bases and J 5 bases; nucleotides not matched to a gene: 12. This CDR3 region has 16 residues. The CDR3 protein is CASSYLTQGARETQYF. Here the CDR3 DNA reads TGTGCCAGCAGCTACTTAACGCAGGGGGCGAGGGAGACCCAGTACTTC. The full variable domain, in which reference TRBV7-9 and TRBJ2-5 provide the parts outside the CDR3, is DTGVSQNPRHKITKRGQNVTFRCDPISEHNRLYWYRQTLGQGPEFLTYFQNEAQLEKSRLLSDRFSAERPKGSFSTLEIQRTEQGDSAMYLCASSYLTQGARETQYFGPGTRLLVL.

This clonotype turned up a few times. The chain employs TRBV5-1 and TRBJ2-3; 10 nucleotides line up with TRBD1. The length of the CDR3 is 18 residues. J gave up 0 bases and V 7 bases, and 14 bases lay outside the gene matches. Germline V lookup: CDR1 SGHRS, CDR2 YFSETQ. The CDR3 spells CASRQWDRGLSSTDTQYF. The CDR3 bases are TGCGCCAGCCGACAGTGGGACAGGGGACTCTCTAGCACAGATACGCAGTATTTT.

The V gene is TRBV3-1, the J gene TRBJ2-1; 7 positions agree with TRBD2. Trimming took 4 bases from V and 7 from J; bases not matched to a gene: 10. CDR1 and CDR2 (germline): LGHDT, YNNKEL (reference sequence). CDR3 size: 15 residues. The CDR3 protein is CASSPFGRGVNEQFF. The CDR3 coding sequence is TGTGCCAGCAGCCCCTTCGGTCGGGGGGTTAATGAGCAGTTCTTC.

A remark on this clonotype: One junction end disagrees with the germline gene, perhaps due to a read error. DNA for the CDR3: TGCGGCGTATCCGGGACTAGCGGCCACGGTCGGGAGACCCAGTACTTC. Translation gives CGVSGTSGHGRETQYF. The chain carries TRBV29-1 and TRBJ2-5; 11 nucleotides align to TRBD2. This CDR3 contains 16 residues. CDR1 and CDR2 from the germline V gene are SQVTM and ANQGSEA.

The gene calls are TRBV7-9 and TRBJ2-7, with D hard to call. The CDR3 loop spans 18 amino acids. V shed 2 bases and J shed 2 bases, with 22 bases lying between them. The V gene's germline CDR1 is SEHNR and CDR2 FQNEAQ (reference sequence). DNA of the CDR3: TGTGCCAGCAGCTTACCGTCGACGAGAATGGGATCTCCCTACGAGCAGTACTTC. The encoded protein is CASSLPSTRMGSPYEQYF.

In DNA, the CDR3 is TGTGCCTACGGGCGATTGAACACTGAAGCTTTCTTT. Translation: CAYGRLNTEAFF. The rearrangement uses TRBV30 and TRBJ1-1; D gene ambiguous. Trimming took 7 bases from V and 0 from J, leaving 9 bases between them. The germline V gene encodes CDR1 GTSNPN and CDR2 SVGIG (reference sequence). The CDR3 is 12 amino acids. The full variable domain, completed using reference TRBV30 and TRBJ1-1, is SQTIHQWPATLVQPVGSPLSLECTVEGTSNPNLYWYRQAAGRGLQLLFYSVGIGQISSEVPQNLSASRPQDRQFILSSKKLLLSDSGFYLCAYGRLNTEAFFGQGTRLTVV.

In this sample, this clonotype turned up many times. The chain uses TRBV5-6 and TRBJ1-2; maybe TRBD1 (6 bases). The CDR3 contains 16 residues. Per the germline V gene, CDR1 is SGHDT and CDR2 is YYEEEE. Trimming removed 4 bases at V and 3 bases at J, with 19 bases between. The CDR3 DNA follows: TGTGCCAGCAGCCGAAGGACCGAACGACAGGACTATGGCTACACCTTC. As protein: CASSRRTERQDYGYTF.

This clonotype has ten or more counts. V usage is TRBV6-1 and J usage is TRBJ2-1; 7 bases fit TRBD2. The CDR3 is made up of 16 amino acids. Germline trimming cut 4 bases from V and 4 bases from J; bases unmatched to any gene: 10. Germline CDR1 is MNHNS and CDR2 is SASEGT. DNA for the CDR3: TGTGCCAGCAGTGCCCACCTTGGCGGGGGTTACAATGAGCAGTTCTTC. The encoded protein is CASSAHLGGGYNEQFF.

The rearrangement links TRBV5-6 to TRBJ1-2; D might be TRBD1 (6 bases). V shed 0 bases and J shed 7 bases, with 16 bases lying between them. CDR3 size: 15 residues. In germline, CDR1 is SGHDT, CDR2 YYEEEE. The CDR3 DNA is TGTGCCAGCAGCTTGGAGGAGTGGGGGGCGACTGGCTACACCTTC. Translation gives CASSLEEWGATGYTF.